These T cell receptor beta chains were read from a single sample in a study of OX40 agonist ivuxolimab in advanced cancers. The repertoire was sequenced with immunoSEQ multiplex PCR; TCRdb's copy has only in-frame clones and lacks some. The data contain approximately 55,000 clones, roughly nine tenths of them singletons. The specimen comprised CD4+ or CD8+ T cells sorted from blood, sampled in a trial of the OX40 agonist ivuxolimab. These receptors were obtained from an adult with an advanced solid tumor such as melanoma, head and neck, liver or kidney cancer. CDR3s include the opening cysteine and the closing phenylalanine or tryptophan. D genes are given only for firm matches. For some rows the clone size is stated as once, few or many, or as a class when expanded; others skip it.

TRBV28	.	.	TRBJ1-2	TGTGCCAGCAGCTCAGGGTCGAACTATGGCTACACCTTC	CASSSGSNYGYTF
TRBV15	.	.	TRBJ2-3	TGTGCCACCAGCAGAGAGGGGGGGGCCACAGATACGCAGTATTTT	CATSREGGATDTQYF
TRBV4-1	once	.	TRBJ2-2	TGCGCCAGCAGCCAAGTGGGGTTTCTCGCCGGGGAGCTGTTTTTT	CASSQVGFLAGELFF
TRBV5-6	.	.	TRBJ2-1	TGTGCCAGCAGCAGGGGGGGATATCGCTCCTACAATGAGCAGTTCTTC	CASSRGGYRSYNEQFF
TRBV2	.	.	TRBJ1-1	TGTGCCAGCAGTGAAGGTGGCAGACGGACTGAAGCTTTCTTT	CASSEGGRRTEAFF
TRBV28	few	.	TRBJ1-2	TGTGCCAGCAGTTCGGCCGCTTTTGGCTACACCTTC	CASSSAAFGYTF
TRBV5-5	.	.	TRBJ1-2	TGTGCCAGCAGCTTGGTACGGAAATCGGGGGGAGCTAACTATGGCTACACCTTC	CASSLVRKSGGANYGYTF
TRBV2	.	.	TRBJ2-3	TGTGCCAGCAGTGTTAACACAGATACGCAGTATTTT	CASSVNTDTQYF
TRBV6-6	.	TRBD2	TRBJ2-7	TGTGCCAGCAGTTCCGTCGGGGTAGCGGGAGTCGGTGAGCAGTACTTC	CASSSVGVAGVGEQYF
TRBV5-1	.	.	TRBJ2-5	TGCGCCAGCAGCTTGGAGGGAGAGACCCAGTACTTC	CASSLEGETQYF
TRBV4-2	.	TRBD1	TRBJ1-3	TGTGCCAGCAGCCAAGAACGGACCGGGACAGGGAGGGGAAACACCATATATTTT	CASSQERTGTGRGNTIYF
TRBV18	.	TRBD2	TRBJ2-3	TGTGCCAGCTCACCTTCAACGTTTGGCGGGAGTCTTGATACGCAGTATTTT	CASSPSTFGGSLDTQYF
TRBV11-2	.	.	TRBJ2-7	TGTGCCAGCAGCTCCCAAGAGGGGGGGCGTAGGTACGAGCAGTACTTC	CASSSQEGGRRYEQYF
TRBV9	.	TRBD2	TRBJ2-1	TGTGCCAGCAGCGTATCCGGCGGGAGCTCCTACAATGAGCAGTTCTTC	CASSVSGGSSYNEQFF
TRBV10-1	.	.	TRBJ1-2	TGCGCCCCTCCGGGGCGGGTCATTGGCTACACCTTC	CAPPGRVIGYTF
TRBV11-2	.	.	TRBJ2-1	TGTGCCACCCGTCGATCCAATGAGCAGTTCTTC	CATRRSNEQFF
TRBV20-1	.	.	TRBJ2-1	TGCAGTGTCTCCGACTACAATGAGCAGTTCTTC	CSVSDYNEQFF
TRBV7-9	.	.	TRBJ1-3	TGTGCCAGCAGCTTAGCGGGAATGGGGGACTCTGGAAACACCATATATTTT	CASSLAGMGDSGNTIYF
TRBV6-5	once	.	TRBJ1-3	TGTGCCAGCAGTTACAGCAGGGGCTTTGGAAACACCATATATTTT	CASSYSRGFGNTIYF
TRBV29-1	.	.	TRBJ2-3	TGCAGCGTCCGTCCGGGGCCCTTCTCCATCGGCACAGATACGCAGTATTTT	CSVRPGPFSIGTDTQYF
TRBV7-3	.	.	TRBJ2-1	TGTGCCAGCAGCACTGGACAGTCCAATGAGCAGTTCTTC	CASSTGQSNEQFF
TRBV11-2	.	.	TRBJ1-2	TGTGCCAGCAGCTTCAGGGATCTTAGGGGCTACACCTTC	CASSFRDLRGYTF
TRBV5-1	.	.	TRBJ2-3	TGCGCCAGCAGCCCCGTGGACAGTGCCACAGATACGCAGTATTTT	CASSPVDSATDTQYF
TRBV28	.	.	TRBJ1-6	TGTGCCAGCAGTTTAGGGCAGACACCCCTCCACTTT	CASSLGQTPLHF
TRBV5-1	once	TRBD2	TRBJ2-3	TGCGCCAGCAGCTTGGTTCCAGCGGGGACCACAGATACGCAGTATTTT	CASSLVPAGTTDTQYF
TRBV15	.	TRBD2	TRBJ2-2	TGTGCCACCAGCAGAGGTAGCGGGAGCGGCACCGGGGAGCTGTTTTTT	CATSRGSGSGTGELFF
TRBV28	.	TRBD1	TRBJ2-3	TGTGCCAGCACCGGCACCTCGACAGGGAAAACAGATACGCAGTATTTT	CASTGTSTGKTDTQYF
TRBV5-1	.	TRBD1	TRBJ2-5	TGCGCCAGCAGCCCAAGGACAGGGATGGGGAAAGAGACCCAGTACTTC	CASSPRTGMGKETQYF
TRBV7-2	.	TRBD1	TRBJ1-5	TGTGCCAGCAGCAAGGACAGGGGGGTTCAGCAGCCCCAGCATTTT	CASSKDRGVQQPQHF
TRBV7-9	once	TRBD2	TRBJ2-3	TGTGCCAGCAGCCCGTGGACTAGCAGAAAAATCACAGATACGCAGTATTTT	CASSPWTSRKITDTQYF
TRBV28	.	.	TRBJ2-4	TGTGCCAGCAGCATTGGGTCGCTAGCCAAAAACATTCAGTACTTC	CASSIGSLAKNIQYF
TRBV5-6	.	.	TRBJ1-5	TGTGCCAGCAGCTCAGTAAATAGCAATCAGCCCCAGCATTTT	CASSSVNSNQPQHF
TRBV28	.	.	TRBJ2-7	TGTGCCACCACTACAGGGATCTACGAGCAGTACTTC	CATTTGIYEQYF
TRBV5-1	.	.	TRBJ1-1	TGCGCCAGCAGCTCGGCGGGACGGTTGAACACTGAAGCTTTCTTT	CASSSAGRLNTEAFF
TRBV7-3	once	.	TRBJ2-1	TGTGCCAGCAGCATTGGACTGGACAATGAGCAGTTCTTC	CASSIGLDNEQFF
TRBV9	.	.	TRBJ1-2	TGTGCCAGCAGCTTAGGAACGGGGTCCTATGGCTACACCTTC	CASSLGTGSYGYTF
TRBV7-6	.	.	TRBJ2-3	TGTGCCAGCAGCGGGCGGGACAAATCCACAGATACGCAGTATTTT	CASSGRDKSTDTQYF
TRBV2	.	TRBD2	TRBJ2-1	TGTGCCAGCAGACCCAGGACTAGCGGGAGATTCAATGAGCAGTTCTTC	CASRPRTSGRFNEQFF
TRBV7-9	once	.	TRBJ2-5	TGTGCCAGCTCAAACGACGTTTGGGGTACTGGGATAGAGACCCAGTACTTC	CASSNDVWGTGIETQYF
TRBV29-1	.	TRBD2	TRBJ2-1	TGCAGCGTTCTACCCGGGACTAGCGGGAGGGCTTCCTACAATGAGCAGTTCTTC	CSVLPGTSGRASYNEQFF
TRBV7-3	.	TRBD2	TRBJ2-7	TGTGCCAGCAGCCCCCATTCGGGACTAGCGCTCGAGCAGTACTTC	CASSPHSGLALEQYF
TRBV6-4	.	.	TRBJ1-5	TGTGCCAGCAGCTCGGACGTGAATCAGCCCCAGCATTTT	CASSSDVNQPQHF
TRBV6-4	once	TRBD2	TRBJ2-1	TGTGCCAGCAGCGCCCCGTCGGTAGCGGGAGAAGACAATGAGCAGTTCTTC	CASSAPSVAGEDNEQFF
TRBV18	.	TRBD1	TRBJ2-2	TGTGCCAGCTCTAGGGGACAGGCGGGGACCACCGGGGAGCTGTTTTTT	CASSRGQAGTTGELFF
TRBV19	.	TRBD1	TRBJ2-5	TGTGCCAGTAGTTTAAGACAGGGCCCCTGGGAGCAGTACTTC	CASSLRQGPWEQYF